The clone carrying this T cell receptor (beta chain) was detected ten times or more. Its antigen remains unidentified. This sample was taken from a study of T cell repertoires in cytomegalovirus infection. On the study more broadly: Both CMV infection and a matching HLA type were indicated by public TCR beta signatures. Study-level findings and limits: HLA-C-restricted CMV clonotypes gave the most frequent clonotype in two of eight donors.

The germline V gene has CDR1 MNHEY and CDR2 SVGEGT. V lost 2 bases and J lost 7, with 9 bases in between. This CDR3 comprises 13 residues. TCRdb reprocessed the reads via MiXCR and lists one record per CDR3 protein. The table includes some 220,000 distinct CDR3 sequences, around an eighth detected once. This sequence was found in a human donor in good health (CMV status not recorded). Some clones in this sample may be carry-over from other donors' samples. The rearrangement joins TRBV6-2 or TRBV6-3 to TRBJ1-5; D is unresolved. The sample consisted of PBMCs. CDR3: CASSYEGRQPQHF. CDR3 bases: TGTGCCAGCAGTTACGAAGGGAGGCAGCCCCAGCATTTT.